This T cell receptor (beta chain) was obtained from a study of blood T cell repertoires in COVID-19. Turning to the study itself: Some COVID-19 samples were acute and others convalescent; all came from the United States, Italy and Spain.

This CDR3 has 11 amino acids. Trimming stripped 2 bases from V and 5 bases from J, with 3 bases between. Looked up from germline, CDR1 is SGHDT and CDR2 is YYEEEE. Assay: immunoSEQ multiplex PCR; the TCRdb copy retains only in-frame clones and omits some. There are a few hundred thousand clones in the sample; around 80% occur only once, and over 1.2% lies in the top ten. V gene TRBV5-6 combines with J gene TRBJ2-3; no clear D. Sequences were obtained from peripheral blood. The TCR was taken from a woman between 40 and 50 years old who had recovered from COVID-19. The DNA of the CDR3 is TGTGCCAGCAGCTTTCAAGATACGCAGTATTTT. Protein product: CASSFQDTQYF.